Listed here are 18 T cell receptor beta chains from one sample, sequenced in a study of control samples from healthy donors and cancer patients. Assay used: immunoSEQ multiplex PCR; TCRdb lists only in-frame clones, some missing. This sample yields around 180,000 clones, of which roughly 88% are seen a single time; nearly 5% belongs to the top ten. Sequenced material: blood. These receptors all stem from a woman aged 30 to 39 in good health.

The CDR3 loop reads CATSDPSGGPNTGELFF. In nucleotides, the CDR3 is TGTGCCACCAGTGATCCTAGCGGGGGCCCGAACACCGGGGAGCTGTTTTTT. The chain links TRBV24-1 to TRBJ2-2, with TRBD2 matching over 10 bases. CDR1 KGHDR and CDR2 SFDVKD come from the germline V gene. The V and J ends lost 3 bases and 0 bases, in that order; junction bases with no gene match: 3. This CDR3 has 17 amino acids.

The chain employs TRBV2 and TRBJ2-3; D possibly matches TRBD1 or TRBD2 (5 bases each). Trimming removed 0 bases from V and 3 bases from J, with 13 bases in between. CDR3 length: 16 residues. Germline loops: CDR1 SNHLY, CDR2 FYNNEI. The CDR3 sequence: CASSEAGTRGTDTQYF. CDR3 DNA sequence: TGTGCCAGCAGTGAAGCCGGGACCCGGGGAACAGATACGCAGTATTTT.

This clone was seen only once. The chain couples TRBV4-2 to TRBJ2-5; 9 nucleotides line up with TRBD2. The CDR3 is made up of 16 amino acids. After removal of 1 base from V and 5 bases from J, the junction contained 8 bases not matched to a gene. CDR1 LGHNA and CDR2 YNFKEQ come from the germline V gene. CDR3 in amino acids: CASSQALWRGGETQYF. The DNA for the CDR3 is TGTGCCAGCAGCCAAGCTCTCTGGCGGGGGGGGGAGACCCAGTACTTC.

The rearrangement joins TRBV15 to TRBJ1-6, with D perhaps matching TRBD1 (6 bases). Germline V gene lookup returns CDR1 LNHNV and CDR2 YYDKDF (reference sequence). V lost 8 bases and J 1 base, leaving 12 bases between the germline ends. CDR3 length equals 15 residues. This CDR3 reads CATRGGRSYNSPLHF. CDR3 DNA sequence: TGTGCCACCCGCGGGGGGCGTTCCTATAATTCACCCCTCCACTTT.

The V and J genes are TRBV6-1 and TRBJ1-1; no definite D call. The CDR3 covers 13 residues. The germline V gene has CDR1 MNHNS and CDR2 SASEGT. V was trimmed by 2 bases and J by 1 base, leaving 5 bases between them. As DNA, the CDR3 is TGTGCCAGCAGTGAAATGGCGAACACTGAAGCTTTCTTT. Translation gives CASSEMANTEAFF.

The rearrangement uses TRBV28 and TRBJ1-1; D gene uncertain. Germline V lookup: CDR1 MDHEN, CDR2 SYDVKM. Between the trimmed V and J ends, which lost 6 bases and 5 bases, there was a span of 16 bases. The CDR3 is 14 amino acids. CDR3 loop: CASSPRGKRTEAFF. In nucleotides, the CDR3 is TGTGCCAGCAGCCCTAGAGGGAAGAGGACTGAAGCTTTCTTT. Filled out from reference TRBV28 and TRBJ1-1, the complete variable domain reads DVKVTQSSRYLVKRTGEKVFLECVQDMDHENMFWYRQDPGLGLRLIYFSYDVKMKEKGDIPEGYSVSREKKERFSLILESASTNQTSMYLCASSPRGKRTEAFFGQGTRLTVV.

This chain uses TRBV12-5 with TRBJ2-3, with a possible D match to TRBD2 (5 bases). CDR1 is LGHNT and CDR2 is FRNRAP in the germline V gene. This CDR3 comprises 16 residues. Trimming took 1 base from V and 0 from J, leaving 11 bases between them. DNA of the CDR3: TGTGCTAGTGGTTTGGGTGCGGGTGTGAGCACAGATACGCAGTATTTT. This codes for CASGLGAGVSTDTQYF.

As DNA, the CDR3 is TGTGCCAGCAGTTACTGGTCCAAAACAGATACGCAGTATTTT. Protein product: CASSYWSKTDTQYF. The chain has TRBV6-2 or TRBV6-3 and TRBJ2-3; D is unclear. The germline V and J ends were trimmed by 1 base and 3 bases, with 8 bases remaining between them. Germline V gene data show CDR1 as MNHEY and CDR2 as SVGEGT. This CDR3 has 14 residues.

V usage is TRBV5-1 and J usage is TRBJ2-5, with TRBD2 matching over 7 bases. Germline V gene lookup returns CDR1 SGHRS and CDR2 YFSETQ. V gave up 7 bases and J gave up 1 base; unmatched junction bases: 13. This CDR3 spans 16 amino acids. CDR3 sequence reads: CASQARIAGAQETQYF. CDR3 DNA sequence: TGCGCCAGCCAGGCCAGGATAGCGGGCGCCCAAGAGACCCAGTACTTC.

This clone was detected only a few times. This sequence joins TRBV6-5 and TRBJ1-1, with D tentatively TRBD1 (6 bases). V was shortened by 7 bases and J by 8 bases, with 23 bases between the two germline ends. The CDR3 length is 15 residues. Germline V gene data show CDR1 as MNHEY and CDR2 as SVGAGI. CDR3 amino acids: CASTLGGASKGEAFF. DNA for the CDR3: TGTGCCAGCACCCTAGGGGGGGCCTCAAAGGGCGAAGCTTTCTTT.

V is TRBV5-5 and J is TRBJ2-5; no firm D call. Germline CDR1 reads SGHKS; CDR2 reads YYEKEE (reference sequence). The CDR3 totals 18 residues. V gave up 0 bases and J gave up 5 bases, with 23 bases separating them. The CDR3 coding sequence is TGTGCCAGCAGCTTGGGGGTTTTTATAGGGATAGACTCCGAGACCCAGTACTTC. Protein sequence: CASSLGVFIGIDSETQYF. Variable domain in full (rest from reference TRBV5-5 and TRBJ2-5): DAGVTQSPTHLIKTRGQQVTLRCSPISGHKSVSWYQQVLGQGPQFIFQYYEKEERGRGNFPDRFSARQFPNYSSELNVNALLLGDSALYLCASSLGVFIGIDSETQYFGPGTRLLVL.

The gene calls are TRBV5-6 and TRBJ2-7; D may be TRBD1 (6 bases). Germline CDR1 and CDR2: SGHDT and YYEEEE. The CDR3 is made up of 14 amino acids. Trimming shortened V by 2 bases and J by 0 bases, and 9 bases separated the two germline ends. CDR3 DNA: TGTGCCAGCAGCTTCGCCAGGGGCTCCTACGAGCAGTACGTC. As protein: CASSFARGSYEQYV.

This chain joins TRBV14 and TRBJ2-1, with 7 bases identical to TRBD1. With 1 base clipped from V and 8 bases from J, the junction kept 11 bases outside the gene matches. This CDR3 is 16 amino acids long. The germline CDR1 and CDR2 sequences are SGHDN and FVKESK. The CDR3 DNA reads as TGTGCCAGCAGCCAAGGACAGAGAAAAGGGGGCGATGAGCAGTTCTTC. This gives the protein CASSQGQRKGGDEQFF.

The V gene is TRBV3-1 (or the pseudogene TRBV3-2), the J gene TRBJ1-3; D unclear. Germline V gene sequence: CDR1 LGHDT, CDR2 YNNKEL (reference sequence). Trimming stripped 3 bases from V and 5 bases from J, with 2 bases between. This CDR3 is built from 11 residues. CDR3 residues: CASSQRNTIYF. CDR3 coding DNA: TGTGCCAGCAGCCAGAGAAACACCATATATTTT.

This clone has a single count. The rearrangement links TRBV2 to TRBJ2-3, with 10 bases lining up with TRBD2. This CDR3 spans 14 amino acids. The junction had 12 bases not matched to a gene; V was cut back by 10 bases and J by 8 bases. CDR1 SNHLY and CDR2 FYNNEI come from the germline V gene. CDR3 DNA: TGTGCCACCTCCCGAGCGGGGGGGGCGGGTACGCAGTATTTT. It yields the protein CATSRAGGAGTQYF.

CDR3 sequence reads: CASSHMGAGSKETQYF. The CDR3 bases are TGTGCCAGCAGCCACATGGGGGCTGGATCGAAAGAGACCCAGTACTTC. The chain couples TRBV13 to TRBJ2-5; maybe TRBD1 (6 bases). The CDR3 runs 16 residues. V lost 5 bases, J lost 3 bases, and 19 bases lay in between. CDR1 is PRHDT, CDR2 FYEKMQ, per germline (reference sequence). Full variable domain (missing parts from reference TRBV13 and TRBJ2-5): AAGVIQSPRHLIKEKRETATLKCYPIPRHDTVYWYQQGPGQDPQFLISFYEKMQSDKGSIPDRFSAQQFSDYHSELNMSSLELGDSALYFCASSHMGAGSKETQYFGPGTRLLVL.

This chain joins TRBV27 and TRBJ2-3, with unresolved D. CDR1 and CDR2 from the germline V gene are MNHEY and SMNVEV (reference sequence). V lost 0 bases and J lost 2, with 3 bases in between. CDR3 size: 13 residues. The CDR3 here is CASSLSATDTQYF. CDR3 sequence (DNA): TGTGCCAGCAGTTTATCGGCCACAGATACGCAGTATTTT.

The genes are TRBV4-2 and TRBJ1-2; no reliable D call. The length of the CDR3 is 16 residues. Germline V lookup: CDR1 LGHNA, CDR2 YNFKEQ. Trimming took 0 bases from V and 5 from J, leaving 16 bases between them. The CDR3 nucleotides are TGTGCCAGCAGCCAAGACCCCCAGCACGGGTCTTATGGCTACACCTTC. The encoded protein is CASSQDPQHGSYGYTF.